This T cell receptor beta chain was recovered during a study of monozygotic twins with inflammatory bowel disease. CDR1 is DFQATT and CDR2 is SNEGSKA in the germline V gene (reference sequence). The CDR3 covers 11 residues. TCRdb reanalyzed the 5' RACE reads and collapses them to one entry per CDR3 protein, without DNA. The ten top clones account for 2% to 3%, within a sample of over 110,000 distinct CDR3 sequences. Sequenced material: blood. The TCR sequence derives from a human donor with ulcerative colitis or Crohn's disease, or a healthy co-twin of an affected twin (not recorded which). The gene calls are TRBV20-1 and TRBJ2-3. CDR3 sequence: CSALRVDTQYF.